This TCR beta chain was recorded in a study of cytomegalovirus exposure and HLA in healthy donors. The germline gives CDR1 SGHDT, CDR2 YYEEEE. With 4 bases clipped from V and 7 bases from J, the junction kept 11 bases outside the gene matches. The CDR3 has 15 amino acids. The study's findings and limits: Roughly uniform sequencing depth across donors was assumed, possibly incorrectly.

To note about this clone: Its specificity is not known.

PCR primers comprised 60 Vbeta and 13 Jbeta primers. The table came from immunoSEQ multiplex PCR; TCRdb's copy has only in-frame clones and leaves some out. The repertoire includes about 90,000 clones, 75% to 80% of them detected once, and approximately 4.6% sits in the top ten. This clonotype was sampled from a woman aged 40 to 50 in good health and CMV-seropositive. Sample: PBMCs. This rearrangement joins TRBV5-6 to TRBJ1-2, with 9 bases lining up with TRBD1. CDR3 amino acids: CASSRALQGAGGYTF. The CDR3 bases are TGTGCCAGCAGCAGGGCCCTACAGGGGGCCGGTGGCTACACCTTC.